This TCR beta chain was observed in a study of cytomegalovirus exposure and HLA in healthy donors. Study-wide results and caveats: In an earlier analysis, productive rearrangement rates for most beta V segments clustered near 87% or 30%. In vitro confirmation showed three CMV-associated chains to be CMV antigen specific. According to the study, 150 to 200 TCR beta chains were cytomegalovirus-associated.

For this clone: Its target is not known.

Trimming removed 4 bases from V and 5 bases from J; junction bases left unmatched: 3. Per the germline V gene, CDR1 is SSHAT and CDR2 is FNYEAQ (reference sequence). The CDR3 has 15 residues. In the PCR, 60 Vbeta and 13 Jbeta primers were used. Per the study methods: Later analysis identified tens of millions of unique TCR beta chains, approximately 10 million shared. Measured with immunoSEQ multiplex PCR; TCRdb has only the in-frame clones, and not every one. That table is the source of V, J and clone size, and D and trimming were worked out from the DNA. The sample lists approximately 150,000 clones, roughly 80% seen once, with around 1.3% in the top ten.

The chain employs TRBV7-7 and TRBJ2-2, with 11 bases fitting TRBD1. What was sequenced was PBMCs. The clonotype was recovered from a woman between 45 and 65 years old in good health and CMV-seronegative. The CDR3 region is CASSSGQGGTGELFF. Here the CDR3 DNA reads TGTGCCAGCAGCTCGGGACAGGGGGGAACCGGGGAGCTGTTTTTT.